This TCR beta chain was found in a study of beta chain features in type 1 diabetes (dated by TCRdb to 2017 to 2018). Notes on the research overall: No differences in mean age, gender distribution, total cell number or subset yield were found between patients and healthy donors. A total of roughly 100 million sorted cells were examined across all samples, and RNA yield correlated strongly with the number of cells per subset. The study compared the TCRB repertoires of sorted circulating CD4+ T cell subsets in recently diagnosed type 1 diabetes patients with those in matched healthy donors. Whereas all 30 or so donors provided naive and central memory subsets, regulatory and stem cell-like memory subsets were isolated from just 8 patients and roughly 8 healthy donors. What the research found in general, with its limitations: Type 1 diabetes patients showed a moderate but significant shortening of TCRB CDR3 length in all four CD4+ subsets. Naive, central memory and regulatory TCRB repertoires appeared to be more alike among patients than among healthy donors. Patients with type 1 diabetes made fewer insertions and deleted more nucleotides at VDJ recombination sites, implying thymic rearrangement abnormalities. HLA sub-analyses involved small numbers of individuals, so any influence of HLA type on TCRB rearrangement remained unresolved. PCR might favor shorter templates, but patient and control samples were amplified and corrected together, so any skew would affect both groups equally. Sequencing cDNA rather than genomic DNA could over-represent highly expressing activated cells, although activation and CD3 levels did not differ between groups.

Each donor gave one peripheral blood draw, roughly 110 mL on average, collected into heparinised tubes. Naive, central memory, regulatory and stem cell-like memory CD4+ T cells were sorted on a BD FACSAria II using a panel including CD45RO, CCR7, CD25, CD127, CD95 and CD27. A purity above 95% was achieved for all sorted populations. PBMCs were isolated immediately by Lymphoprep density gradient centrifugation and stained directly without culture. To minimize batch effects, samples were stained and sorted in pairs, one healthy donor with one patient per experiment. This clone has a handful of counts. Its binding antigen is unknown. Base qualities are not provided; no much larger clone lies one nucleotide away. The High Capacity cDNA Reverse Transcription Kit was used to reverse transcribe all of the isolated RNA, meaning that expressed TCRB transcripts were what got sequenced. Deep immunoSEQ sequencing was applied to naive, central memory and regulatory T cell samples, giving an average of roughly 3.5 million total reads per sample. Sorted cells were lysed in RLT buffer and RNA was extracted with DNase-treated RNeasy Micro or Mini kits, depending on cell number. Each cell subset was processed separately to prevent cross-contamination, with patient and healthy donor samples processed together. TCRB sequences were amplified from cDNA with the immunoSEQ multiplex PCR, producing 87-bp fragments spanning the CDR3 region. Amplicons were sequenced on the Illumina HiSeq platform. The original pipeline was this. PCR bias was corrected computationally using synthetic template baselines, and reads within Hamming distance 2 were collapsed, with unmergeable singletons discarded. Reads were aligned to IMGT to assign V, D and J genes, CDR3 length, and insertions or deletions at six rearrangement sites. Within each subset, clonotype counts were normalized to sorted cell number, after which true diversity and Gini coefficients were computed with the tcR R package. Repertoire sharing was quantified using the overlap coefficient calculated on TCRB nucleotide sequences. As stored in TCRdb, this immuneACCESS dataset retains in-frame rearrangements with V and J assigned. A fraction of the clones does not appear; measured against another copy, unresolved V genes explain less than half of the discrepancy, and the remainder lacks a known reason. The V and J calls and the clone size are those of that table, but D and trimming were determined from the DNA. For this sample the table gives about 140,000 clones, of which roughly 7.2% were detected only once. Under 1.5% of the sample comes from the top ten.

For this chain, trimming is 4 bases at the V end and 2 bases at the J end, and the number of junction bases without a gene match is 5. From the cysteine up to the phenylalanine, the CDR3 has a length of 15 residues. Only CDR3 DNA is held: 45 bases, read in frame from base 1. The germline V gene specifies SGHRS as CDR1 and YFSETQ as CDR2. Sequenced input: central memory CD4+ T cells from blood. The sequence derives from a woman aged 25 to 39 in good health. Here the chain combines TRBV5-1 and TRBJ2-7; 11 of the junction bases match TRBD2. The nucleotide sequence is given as TGCGCCAGCAGCACAACTAGCGGGGGTACCTACGAGCAGTACTTC. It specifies CASSTTSGGTYEQYF.